This TCR beta chain was observed in a study of cytomegalovirus exposure and HLA in healthy donors. For this clone: The antigen is undetermined.

With 8 bases removed from V and 1 base from J, the gap between germline ends came to 8 bases. The CDR3 runs 12 residues. Germline V gene lookup returns CDR1 MNHNY and CDR2 SVGAGI (reference sequence). Whole-study findings and limits: As was reported, the classifier diagnosed cytomegalovirus status with high specificity and sensitivity. Most TCRs appeared rarely, but some public TCRs recurred in many donors.

This table comes from immunoSEQ multiplex PCR, and its TCRdb copy is limited to in-frame clones, with some not included. Here the sample spans 180,000 or so clones, 84% being singletons. Sequenced input: PBMCs. The sequence was collected from a woman aged 25-40 years in good health and CMV-seropositive. The chain recombines TRBV6-6 with TRBJ1-2; no firm D call. The CDR3 region has the DNA TGTGCCAGCTCTCGGGATAACTATGGCTACACCTTC. Residues: CASSRDNYGYTF.